The 24 T cell receptor beta chains below come from one sample, sequenced in a study of shared clonotypes between healthy human individuals. Sequencing was performed with immunoSEQ multiplex PCR; in TCRdb, only in-frame clones are kept and a portion is missing. The sample carries around 700,000 clones, around three quarters recorded once. Sequenced material: memory CD4+ T cells sorted from blood. Subset given: CD45RA-negative fraction. The receptor source for this set is a woman in her thirties in good health.

The chain carries TRBV20-1 and TRBJ2-7; D may match TRBD1 or TRBD2 (5 bases each). CDR1 and CDR2 (germline): DFQATT, SNEGSKA (reference sequence). The CDR3 has 10 amino acids. The CDR3 reads CSGATYEQYF. CDR3 bases: TGCAGCGGGGCGACCTACGAGCAGTACTTC.

This chain connects TRBV28 to TRBJ2-5; D possibly corresponds to TRBD1 (6 bases). V dropped 7 bases and J dropped 5 bases, with 20 bases sitting between them. Germline V gives CDR1 MDHEN, CDR2 SYDVKM. CDR3 length: 15 amino acids. In DNA, the CDR3 is TGTGCCAGCAATGAAAGACGGCAGGGGTGGGAGACCCAGTACTTC. Its translation is CASNERRQGWETQYF.

This chain uses TRBV7-2 with TRBJ2-2, with 7 positions matching TRBD2. The CDR3 spans 17 residues. Per germline, CDR1 SGHTA and CDR2 FQGNSA. Trimming cost V 2 bases and J 4 bases; bases outside gene matches: 10. The CDR3 sequence is CASSLTVASGTTGELFF. The CDR3 bases are TGTGCCAGCAGCTTAACGGTGGCTAGCGGAACCACCGGGGAGCTGTTTTTT.

V is TRBV5-6 and J is TRBJ1-4, with TRBD1 as a possible D gene (5 bases). From germline, CDR1 is SGHDT and CDR2 YYEEEE. V was cut by 3 bases and J by 6 bases, with 12 bases left in between. This CDR3 is built from 14 residues. The chain's CDR3 is CASSSGTVHEKLFF. For the CDR3, the DNA is TGTGCCAGCAGCTCCGGGACGGTCCATGAAAAACTGTTTTTT.

In its sample, this clone was seen a few times. This rearrangement joins TRBV18 to TRBJ2-7; D ambiguous. This CDR3 has 14 amino acids. Germline assignment: CDR1 KGHSH and CDR2 LQKENI. V gave up 2 bases and J gave up 0 bases, with 8 bases separating them. The CDR3 DNA reads TGTGCCAGCTCACCATCGGAGACCTCCTACGAGCAGTACTTC. It is translated as CASSPSETSYEQYF. Using reference TRBV18 and TRBJ2-7 for the parts outside the CDR3, the full variable domain is NAGVMQNPRHLVRRRGQEARLRCSPMKGHSHVYWYRQLPEEGLKFMVYLQKENIIDESGMPKERFSAEFPKEGPSILRIQQVVRGDSAAYFCASSPSETSYEQYFGPGTRLTVT.

This chain joins TRBV10-3 and TRBJ1-4, with a weak D call TRBD1 (6 bases). Trimming removed 6 bases from V and 8 bases from J, with 16 bases in between. This CDR3 comprises 14 residues. Germline V gene lookup returns CDR1 ENHRY and CDR2 SYGVKD. The CDR3 sequence: CAISPKEGGEKLFF. The CDR3 nucleotides are TGTGCCATCAGCCCGAAGGAGGGGGGCGAAAAACTGTTTTTT.

V is TRBV6-5 and J is TRBJ1-4; the D gene is possibly TRBD1 (5 bases). Between the trimmed V and J ends, which lost 5 bases and 6 bases, there was a span of 13 bases. The CDR3 extends over 14 amino acids. Germline CDR1 reads MNHEY; CDR2 reads SVGAGI. In DNA form, the CDR3 reads TGTGCCAGCAGTCCGGGGACGGGTGATGAAAAACTGTTTTTT. It codes for CASSPGTGDEKLFF.

This chain's CDR3 is CASSYTRATGNTIYF. DNA of the CDR3: TGTGCCAGCAGCTACACCCGGGCTACTGGAAACACCATATATTTT. This chain joins TRBV11-2 and TRBJ1-3; D not resolved. This CDR3 is built from 15 residues. Germline values: CDR1 SGHAT, CDR2 FQNNGV. Trimming left V 4 bases short and J 2 bases short, with 12 bases between. The whole variable domain, filled in from reference TRBV11-2 and TRBJ1-3, reads EAGVAQSPRYKIIEKRQSVAFWCNPISGHATLYWYQQILGQGPKLLIQFQNNGVVDDSQLPKDRFSAERLKGVDSTLKIQPAKLEDSAVYLCASSYTRATGNTIYFGEGSWLTVV.

The rearrangement joins TRBV25-1 to TRBJ1-1; TRBD1 might be the D (5 bases). Per germline, CDR1 MGHDK and CDR2 SYGVNS. Trimming removed 6 bases from V and 2 bases from J, with 19 bases in between. There are 16 residues in the CDR3. The CDR3 nucleotides are TGTGCCAGCAGCCCCAGAGGAGGGGAACAAAACACTGAAGCTTTCTTT. Amino acids: CASSPRGGEQNTEAFF.

This chain uses TRBV6-1 with TRBJ2-1; a weak D match, TRBD2 (6 bases). V shed 6 bases and J shed 9 bases, with 18 bases lying between them. Germline V gene data show CDR1 as MNHNS and CDR2 as SASEGT. The CDR3 extends over 14 amino acids. This CDR3 reads CASSPAGTIGEQFF. The CDR3 coding sequence is TGTGCCAGCAGCCCCGCGGGGACGATCGGTGAGCAGTTCTTC.

The V and J genes are TRBV29-1 and TRBJ2-3; 7 bases fit TRBD2. This CDR3 has 13 amino acids. J was trimmed by 5 bases and V by 7 bases; bases with no gene match: 9. The V gene's germline CDR1 is SQVTM and CDR2 ANQGSEA. The CDR3 DNA follows: TGCAGCGCCGAGCCGGGCGGGGGAGATACGCAGTATTTT. The encoded protein is CSAEPGGGDTQYF.

V usage is TRBV7-9 and J usage is TRBJ1-3; no definite D call. Trimming pared 0 bases from V and 0 bases from J, leaving 9 bases between. This CDR3 has 16 amino acids. Germline CDR1 is SEHNR and CDR2 is FQNEAQ (reference sequence). The CDR3 loop is CASSLAPWSSGNTIYF. The CDR3 DNA reads as TGTGCCAGCAGCTTAGCCCCCTGGTCCTCTGGAAACACCATATATTTT.

A few counts support this clone. This chain connects TRBV19 to TRBJ2-1; 12 bases match TRBD2. The CDR3 has 15 amino acids. V trimming: 5 bases; J trimming: 8 bases; junction bases outside the gene matches: 7. Germline V gene lookup returns CDR1 LNHDA and CDR2 SQIVND (reference sequence). CDR3 region: CASSPNRLAGDEQFF. The CDR3 DNA reads TGTGCCAGTAGTCCGAATCGACTAGCGGGAGATGAGCAGTTCTTC.

The chain has TRBV19 and TRBJ2-5, with TRBD1 matching over 11 bases. The CDR3 totals 15 residues. The trim removed 4 bases at V and 5 bases at J, leaving 6 bases unmatched. CDR1 is LNHDA and CDR2 is SQIVND in the germline V gene (reference sequence). The CDR3 sequence: CASSRGQGEWETQYF. In nucleotides, the CDR3 is TGTGCCAGTAGTAGGGGACAGGGGGAGTGGGAGACCCAGTACTTC.

This chain links TRBV6-1 with TRBJ2-1, with TRBD2 identical over 10 bases. Losses at the gene ends were 5 bases for V and 10 bases for J; bases not matched to a gene: 11. Germline V gives CDR1 MNHNS, CDR2 SASEGT. The CDR3 length is 15 residues. The CDR3 spells CASSLLPSGSDEQFF. The CDR3 nucleotides are TGTGCCAGCAGTCTCCTGCCTAGCGGGAGCGACGAGCAGTTCTTC.

This clone was seen only once. The chain carries TRBV11-3 and TRBJ1-1, with TRBD1 as a possible D gene (5 bases). In germline, CDR1 is SGHNT, CDR2 YENEEA. Deletions cut 6 bases from V and 1 base from J, with 9 bases between. This CDR3 is 13 amino acids long. The CDR3 spells CASRLTENTEAFF. CDR3 sequence (DNA): TGTGCCAGCAGATTGACAGAGAACACTGAAGCTTTCTTT.

The chain joins TRBV2 to TRBJ2-2, with 14 positions matching TRBD2. Losses at the gene ends were 6 bases for V and 5 bases for J; bases not matched to a gene: 8. Per germline, CDR1 SNHLY and CDR2 FYNNEI. The CDR3 extends over 17 amino acids. CDR3 sequence reads: CASSRLAGGPSTGELFF. CDR3 DNA sequence: TGTGCCAGCAGCAGACTAGCGGGAGGGCCCTCGACCGGGGAGCTGTTTTTT.

The rearrangement uses TRBV14 and TRBJ2-5; 9 bases fit TRBD1. The CDR3 runs to 14 residues. In germline, CDR1 is SGHDN, CDR2 FVKESK. The J segment lost 7 bases and the V segment lost 4 bases, leaving 7 bases of the junction unmatched. CDR3 sequence (DNA): TGTGCCAGCAGCCGGGACAGGGTAGATTTGACCCAGTACTTC. Its translation is CASSRDRVDLTQYF.

The table lists this clone with a count of one. This chain joins TRBV30 and TRBJ1-1; 12 bases agree with TRBD1. The germline V gene encodes CDR1 GTSNPN and CDR2 SVGIG (reference sequence). CDR3 length: 14 residues. V shed 2 bases and J 10 bases; nucleotides not matched to a gene: 8. The CDR3 bases are TGTGCCTGGAGTCGACCGGGACAGGGGGCTTCAGCTTTCTTT. Translating it yields CAWSRPGQGASAFF.

The table lists this clone with a few counts. V usage is TRBV6-1 and J usage is TRBJ2-5, with 8 nucleotides matching TRBD2. Germline V gene data show CDR1 as MNHNS and CDR2 as SASEGT. The CDR3 length is 15 residues. V trimming: 4 bases; J trimming: 3 bases; junction bases outside the gene matches: 7. CDR3 in amino acids: CASSGGLGAEETQYF. The DNA for the CDR3 is TGTGCCAGCAGTGGGGGACTAGGGGCGGAAGAGACCCAGTACTTC.

This sequence joins TRBV7-7 and TRBJ2-2; D is possibly TRBD2 (7 bases). The germline V gene has CDR1 SSHAT and CDR2 FNYEAQ (reference sequence). The V and J ends lost 2 bases and 4 bases respectively, with 20 bases between them. The CDR3 covers 18 residues. CDR3 amino acids: CASSLTPYYREGTGELFF. DNA for the CDR3: TGTGCCAGCAGCTTAACACCTTATTACAGGGAGGGCACCGGGGAGCTGTTTTTT.

The chain employs TRBV11-3 and TRBJ2-5, with D perhaps matching TRBD1 or TRBD2 (5 bases each). CDR1 is SGHNT and CDR2 is YENEEA in the germline V gene. Trimming removed 5 bases from V and 2 bases from J, with 12 bases in between. This CDR3 is built from 14 residues. CDR3 bases: TGTGCCAGCAGCCTCCGGGACGGACAAGAGACCCAGTACTTC. This codes for CASSLRDGQETQYF.

V usage is TRBV6-6 and J usage is TRBJ1-2; 7 bases are a match to TRBD1. This CDR3 is built from 13 residues. V was clipped by 0 bases and J by 8 bases; unmatched bases: 3. Germline CDR1 and CDR2: MNHNY and SVGAGI (reference sequence). CDR3: CASSYSGTAGYTF. The CDR3, as DNA: TGTGCCAGCAGTTACTCTGGGACAGCAGGCTACACCTTC.

V is TRBV12-2 and J is TRBJ2-5; the D call TRBD2 from the table was never checked on the DNA. TRBV12-2 is annotated as a pseudogene. The CDR3 extends over 18 amino acids. CDR3 sequence reads: CASRSWPVRGRTQETQYF. CDR3 coding DNA: TGTGCAAGTCGCTCCTGGCCGGTAAGAGGGAGGACCCAAGAGACCCAGTACTTC.